These 2 T cell receptor beta chains were all obtained from the same sample, sequenced in a study of T cells in Graves' hyperthyroidism and ophthalmopathy (dated by TCRdb to about 2019). The library was obtained by multiplex PCR. Reads for this sample came from an Illumina HiSeq 2000. The TCR beta CDR3 regions were amplified from the RNA transcripts. The TCR CDR3 was subjected to a first round of RT-PCR using the HTBI primer set and the Qiagen OneStep RT-PCR kit. TCRdb's own reprocessing of the public reads used fastp at Q25 and MiXCR and kept productive beta chains. CDR3 protein sequences are deduplicated, and each keeps its most common genes and DNA. The sample yields about 640,000 distinct CDR3 sequences; around 13% were counted once. Roughly an eighth of the sample is taken by the ten largest. The sequencing input was blood. The receptors were gathered from a woman aged 45-60 years with Graves' ophthalmopathy.

This clonotype was seen ten or more times. The chain joins TRBV29-1 to TRBJ1-1; 7 bases fit TRBD1. Trimming at V came to 7 bases and at J to 1 base, leaving 6 bases not matched to a gene. The CDR3 spans 13 residues. Germline-derived CDR1 and CDR2 are SQVTM and ANQGSEA. The DNA of the CDR3 is TGCAGCGGGAGGGACAGAGGGAACACTGAAGCTTTCTTT. Translating gives CSGRDRGNTEAFF.

This clonotype has a count of ten or more. The J gene is TRBJ2-1, the V gene TRBV12-3 or TRBV12-4; 10 nucleotides align to TRBD2. The CDR3 totals 16 residues. V shed 6 bases and J 6 bases; nucleotides not matched to a gene: 11. The CDR3 DNA reads as TGTGCCAGCAGCTACCTCCTAGCGGGAGTACCCAATGAGCAGTTCTTC. Amino acids: CASSYLLAGVPNEQFF.